This T cell receptor (beta chain) emerged from a study of blood T cells in healthy people across ages. Looking at the study overall: About one barcoded beta molecule was captured per two T cells (by template switching).

Trimming removed 0 bases at V and 2 bases at J, with 11 bases between. Germline values: CDR1 MNHNY, CDR2 SVGAGI (reference sequence). The CDR3 totals 15 residues. PCR was performed a second time for 7 to 11 cycles using a sample-barcoded 5' primer and a J-beta primer mix. Using its own MiXCR run on the 5' RACE reads, TCRdb lists one record per CDR3 protein. The table has 700,000 to 850,000 distinct CDR3 sequences, roughly 50% seen once. Donor samples were obtained from healthy Caucasian individuals from Russia, aged about 6 to 95. The genes are TRBV6-6 and TRBJ2-7; perhaps D is TRBD1 or TRBD2 (5 bases each). The source is a man at least 80 years old in good health. The sample was blood. In DNA form, the CDR3 reads TGTGCCAGCAGTTACTCTAGGGACGGGCCCTACGAGCAGTACTTC. Protein sequence: CASSYSRDGPYEQYF.